This T cell receptor beta chain was observed in a study of cytomegalovirus exposure and HLA in healthy donors. Study summary: In an earlier analysis, 90 million to 130 million unique TCR beta sequences were found from approximately 190 million T cells.

Notes on this clone: Its antigen is as yet unknown.

Use of 60 Vbeta and 13 Jbeta primers characterized the PCR. Method: immunoSEQ multiplex PCR; TCRdb's copy keeps in-frame clones and lacks some. The sample has over 150,000 clones; roughly 78% are singletons. The CDR3 is made up of 16 amino acids. Study conclusions and caveats: Follow-up analysis seemed to connect common viral pathogens with several of the most significant clusters identified.

The receptor was isolated from a girl aged 10 to 17 in good health and CMV-seropositive. The chain uses TRBV12-1 and TRBJ1-6; the table's D call, TRBD1, was not checked against the DNA. TRBV12-1 counts as a pseudogene. Sequences were obtained from PBMCs. The CDR3 sequence: CASSPEAGREYSPLHF. CDR3 bases: TGTGCCAGCAGCCCTGAGGCCGGCAGGGAATATTCACCCCTCCACTTT.